What follows are 32 T cell receptor beta chains derived from one specimen sequenced in a study of shared clonotypes between healthy human individuals. Method: immunoSEQ multiplex PCR; TCRdb's copy keeps in-frame clones and lacks some. The repertoire consists of over 2 million clones, with about 95% occurring once and the leading ten covering about 1.1%. CD45RO negativity and positive selection for CCR7 defined naive CD8 cells, a population that excluded terminally differentiated effector memory CD45RA+ cells. The specimen sequenced was naive CD8+ T cells sorted from blood. Receptor source: a man aged 18 to 30 in good health.

V is TRBV4-1 and J is TRBJ1-1; 8 positions agree with TRBD1. Per germline, CDR1 MGHRA and CDR2 YSYEKL. The trim removed 3 bases at V and 7 bases at J, leaving 1 base unmatched. CDR3 length equals 12 residues. Here the CDR3 reads CASSHTGGEAFF. CDR3 coding DNA: TGCGCCAGCAGCCACACAGGGGGTGAAGCTTTCTTT.

In the case of this clone: Other DNA sequences in the same sample also yield this CDR3. The chain employs TRBV7-9 and TRBJ2-3; D is ambiguous. With 6 bases removed from V and 2 bases from J, the gap between germline ends came to 9 bases. CDR1 SEHNR and CDR2 FQNEAQ come from the germline V gene (reference sequence). The CDR3 loop spans 13 amino acids. The CDR3 is CASSPQSTDTQYF. The CDR3 coding sequence is TGTGCCAGCAGTCCCCAGTCCACAGATACGCAGTATTTT.

The chain has TRBV2 and TRBJ2-3; TRBD2 agrees at 7 bases. Per the germline V gene, CDR1 is SNHLY and CDR2 is FYNNEI. The CDR3 covers 14 residues. Trimming cost V 7 bases and J 5 bases; bases outside gene matches: 9. CDR3 protein: CASIGSGRGDTQYF. CDR3 DNA sequence: TGTGCCAGCATTGGTAGCGGGCGTGGAGATACGCAGTATTTT.

V gene TRBV28 combines with J gene TRBJ1-2, with D perhaps TRBD1 (5 bases). Looked up from germline, CDR1 is MDHEN and CDR2 is SYDVKM. V lost 8 bases and J 7 bases, leaving 8 bases between the germline ends. The length of the CDR3 is 10 residues. The CDR3 reads CASPGAGYTF. The DNA of the CDR3 is TGTGCCAGCCCCGGGGCTGGCTACACCTTC.

The chain links TRBV4-3 to TRBJ2-1; 10 bases map to TRBD2. Looked up from germline, CDR1 is LGHNA and CDR2 is YSLEER. The CDR3 sequence is 17 residues long. V shed 5 bases and J 8 bases; nucleotides not matched to a gene: 15. CDR3 in DNA: TGCGCCAGCAGCATGGTCCCAACTAGCGGGGAAGGGCATGAGCAGTTCTTC. This sequence encodes CASSMVPTSGEGHEQFF.

This clone is a singleton in its sample. The chain uses TRBV11-2 and TRBJ2-1, with 12 bases aligning to TRBD2. Trimming at V came to 8 bases and at J to 6 bases, leaving 2 bases not matched to a gene. This CDR3 comprises 13 residues. Germline V gene data show CDR1 as SGHAT and CDR2 as FQNNGV. CDR3 sequence (DNA): TGTGCCAGCTCGGGACTAGCGGGCAATGAGCAGTTCTTC. Protein sequence: CASSGLAGNEQFF.

The gene calls are TRBV4-3 and TRBJ1-2; D gene ambiguous. This CDR3 comprises 14 residues. V gave up 2 bases and J gave up 1 base, with 8 bases separating them. Per the germline V gene, CDR1 is LGHNA and CDR2 is YSLEER. CDR3 DNA: TGCGCCAGCAGCCAACGCACCCTTAACTATGGCTACACCTTC. It translates to CASSQRTLNYGYTF.

This sequence joins TRBV7-9 and TRBJ1-4; D gene ambiguous. This CDR3 has 14 amino acids. Germline values: CDR1 SEHNR, CDR2 FQNEAQ (reference sequence). V dropped 5 bases and J dropped 4 bases, with 11 bases sitting between them. CDR3 sequence: CASSPDGNNEKLFF. In DNA form, the CDR3 reads TGTGCCAGCAGCCCGGACGGGAATAATGAAAAACTGTTTTTT.

The chain combines TRBV4-1 with TRBJ2-7; possibly TRBD1 or TRBD2 for D (5 bases each). CDR1 and CDR2 (germline): MGHRA, YSYEKL. The CDR3 spans 15 residues. Between the trimmed V and J ends, which lost 0 bases and 2 bases, there was a span of 11 bases. CDR3 sequence reads: CASSQETGQPYEQYF. The CDR3 DNA sequence: TGCGCCAGCAGCCAAGAAACGGGGCAGCCCTACGAGCAGTACTTC.

V usage is TRBV27 and J usage is TRBJ1-2; 9 bases align to TRBD1. This CDR3 is 16 amino acids long. Looked up from germline, CDR1 is MNHEY and CDR2 is SMNVEV (reference sequence). V was pared by 3 bases and J by 4 bases, with 9 bases of the junction left unmatched. The CDR3 region is CASSLVQGASLYGYTF. In DNA form, the CDR3 reads TGTGCCAGCAGTTTGGTACAGGGGGCAAGTCTCTATGGCTACACCTTC.

The chain recombines TRBV7-9 with TRBJ2-7; D is perhaps TRBD2 (6 bases). Trimming took off 6 bases at V and 0 bases at J, with 15 bases between the two ends. The germline CDR1 and CDR2 sequences are SEHNR and FQNEAQ (reference sequence). The CDR3 runs 15 residues. The CDR3 region is CASSHKGLSSYEQYF. The CDR3 DNA follows: TGTGCCAGCAGTCACAAGGGACTGAGCTCCTACGAGCAGTACTTC.

This clone showed up just once. Different DNA sequences within this sample yield the same CDR3. J is TRBJ2-3 and V is TRBV28, with TRBD2 as a possible D gene (6 bases). V lost 2 bases, J lost 2 bases, and 8 bases lay in between. Germline V lookup: CDR1 MDHEN, CDR2 SYDVKM. The CDR3 is made up of 14 amino acids. The CDR3 here is CASSLGGPTDTQYF. The CDR3 DNA is TGTGCCAGCAGTTTAGGAGGGCCCACAGATACGCAGTATTTT.

This CDR3 is CASSLLLARDTQYF. For the CDR3, the DNA is TGCGCCAGCAGCTTATTACTAGCGAGAGATACGCAGTATTTT. The chain joins TRBV5-1 to TRBJ2-3; TRBD2 agrees at 7 bases. Losses at the gene ends were 2 bases for V and 5 bases for J; bases not matched to a gene: 5. This CDR3 comprises 14 residues. Germline lookup yields CDR1 SGHRS and CDR2 YFSETQ.

V usage is TRBV4-1 and J usage is TRBJ2-7; D perhaps matches TRBD1 (6 bases). CDR1 is MGHRA, CDR2 YSYEKL, per germline. V lost 7 bases to trimming and J lost 0 bases, with 13 bases between them. The CDR3 loop spans 14 amino acids. DNA of the CDR3: TGCGCCAGCAACGAAGGGACAAGCTCCTACGAGCAGTACTTC. Protein: CASNEGTSSYEQYF.

The chain couples TRBV2 to TRBJ2-7; TRBD2 matches at 7 bases. After removal of 2 bases from V and 4 bases from J, the junction contained 8 bases not matched to a gene. The CDR3 is 15 amino acids. Germline lookup yields CDR1 SNHLY and CDR2 FYNNEI. Written as DNA, the CDR3 is TGTGCCAGCAGTGAATCGGGGGAGGGAAGTTACGAGCAGTACTTC. It translates to CASSESGEGSYEQYF. The variable domain in full, completed from reference TRBV2 and TRBJ2-7, reads EPEVTQTPSHQVTQMGQEVILRCVPISNHLYFYWYRQILGQKVEFLVSFYNNEISEKSEIFDDQFSVERPDGSNFTLKIRSTKLEDSAMYFCASSESGEGSYEQYFGPGTRLTVT.

The chain links TRBV29-1 to TRBJ1-1; D gene unclear. The CDR3 is 14 residues long. The germline V gene encodes CDR1 SQVTM and CDR2 ANQGSEA. Trimming left V 2 bases short and J 4 bases short, with 14 bases between. The CDR3 nucleotides read TGCAGCGTTGAAAAGGTATGGGCCCTCACTGAAGCTTTCTTT. This gives the protein CSVEKVWALTEAFF.

Comment on this clone: Other DNA sequences in this sample translate to the same CDR3. The CDR3 here is CASSLTGLATYEQYF. As DNA, the CDR3 is TGTGCCAGCAGTTTAACAGGACTAGCGACTTACGAGCAGTACTTC. V and J are TRBV27 and TRBJ2-7, with TRBD2 identical over 9 bases. Germline V CDR1 and CDR2: MNHEY, SMNVEV (reference sequence). V lost 2 bases and J lost 4; bases outside the gene matches: 6. The CDR3 extends over 15 amino acids.

The chain links TRBV2 to TRBJ1-4; 8 bases agree with TRBD1. The J segment lost 1 base and the V segment lost 0 bases, leaving 4 bases of the junction unmatched. CDR1 and CDR2 (germline): SNHLY, FYNNEI. The CDR3 runs to 17 residues. CDR3 in amino acids: CASSEAYRGGTNEKLFF. The CDR3 nucleotides read TGTGCCAGCAGTGAAGCGTACAGGGGGGGAACTAATGAAAAACTGTTTTTT.

This chain links TRBV10-1 with TRBJ1-2, with 7 bases that match TRBD1. V was pared by 7 bases and J by 8 bases, with 7 bases of the junction left unmatched. The CDR3 spans 12 residues. The germline V gene encodes CDR1 WNHNN and CDR2 SYGVQD (reference sequence). The CDR3 here is CASKGQIEGYTF. The CDR3 nucleotides read TGCGCCAGCAAGGGACAGATAGAAGGCTACACCTTC.

The rearrangement uses TRBV5-1 and TRBJ2-5; D is uncertain. CDR1 and CDR2 from the germline V gene are SGHRS and YFSETQ. Trimming took 4 bases from V and 2 from J, leaving 15 bases between them. CDR3 length equals 15 residues. CDR3 sequence (DNA): TGCGCCAGCAGCCCTAGGAAATTTGGGCAAGAGACCCAGTACTTC. Translated, it gives CASSPRKFGQETQYF.

This clone was seen only a few times. CDR3 sequence: CASSDDQPQHF. The CDR3 DNA follows: TGTGCCAGCAGTGACGATCAGCCCCAGCATTTT. This chain joins TRBV6-1 and TRBJ1-5; D unresolved. The length of the CDR3 is 11 residues. CDR1 is MNHNS, CDR2 SASEGT, per germline. Trimming pared 3 bases from V and 5 bases from J, leaving 2 bases between.

This sequence joins TRBV7-2 and TRBJ2-7; D call uncertain. The V gene lost 5 bases and the J gene lost 0 bases, with 14 bases spanning the gap. This CDR3 has 15 amino acids. The germline CDR1 and CDR2 sequences are SGHTA and FQGNSA. CDR3 sequence reads: CASSTYPAVSYEQYF. The CDR3 DNA reads as TGTGCCAGCAGCACCTACCCTGCGGTCTCCTACGAGCAGTACTTC. Filled out from reference TRBV7-2 and TRBJ2-7, the complete variable domain reads GAGVSQSPSNKVTEKGKDVELRCDPISGHTALYWYRQSLGQGLEFLIYFQGNSAPDKSGLPSDRFSAERTGGSVSTLTIQRTQQEDSAVYLCASSTYPAVSYEQYFGPGTRLTVT.

Points on this clone: The identical CDR3 is also encoded by other nucleotide sequences in the sample. V and J are TRBV7-6 and TRBJ2-7; TRBD2 matches 7 bases. After removal of 3 bases from V and 0 bases from J, the junction contained 2 bases not matched to a gene. CDR3 length equals 14 residues. CDR1 and CDR2 from the germline V gene are SGHVS and FNYEAQ. Here the CDR3 DNA reads TGTGCCAGCAGCTTCGGCGGGAGCTCCTACGAGCAGTACTTC. Translation: CASSFGGSSYEQYF.

CDR3 sequence reads: CASSPPTGPGANVLTF. As DNA, the CDR3 is TGTGCCAGCTCACCTCCGACAGGGCCTGGGGCCAACGTCCTGACTTTC. The rearrangement links TRBV18 to TRBJ2-6; 7 nucleotides agree with TRBD1. This CDR3 has 16 amino acids. With V trimmed by 3 bases and J by 2 bases, 4 bases remained unmatched. The germline V gene encodes CDR1 KGHSH and CDR2 LQKENI.

Concerning this clone itself: Different DNA sequences within this sample yield the same CDR3. The chain combines TRBV6-5 with TRBJ1-2; 7 nucleotides line up with TRBD1. The J segment lost 5 bases and the V segment lost 0 bases, leaving 3 bases of the junction unmatched. CDR3 length: 14 residues. From germline, CDR1 is MNHEY and CDR2 SVGAGI. As DNA, the CDR3 is TGTGCCAGCAGTTACTCGCCAGGGGGGTATGGCTACACCTTC. Its translation: CASSYSPGGYGYTF.

The chain employs TRBV10-3 and TRBJ2-2; weak D call: TRBD2 (7 bases). Trimming stripped 4 bases from V and 4 bases from J, with 13 bases between. The length of the CDR3 is 15 residues. CDR1 and CDR2 from the germline V gene are ENHRY and SYGVKD. In DNA form, the CDR3 reads TGTGCCATCAGTGCTCTGGCGGGGGCCACCGGGGAGCTGTTTTTT. This gives the protein CAISALAGATGELFF.

The CDR3 DNA sequence: TGTGCCAGCAGCTCATACGGGACAGGGCAGACAGATACGCAGTATTTT. Encoded protein: CASSSYGTGQTDTQYF. The V gene is TRBV7-3, the J gene TRBJ2-3; 9 nucleotides match TRBD1. This CDR3 contains 16 residues. V lost 4 bases and J lost 3; bases outside the gene matches: 8. The germline V gene encodes CDR1 SGHTA and CDR2 FQGTGA.

The chain couples TRBV27 to TRBJ1-3; possibly TRBD1 for D (5 bases). The CDR3 runs 13 residues. V was cut by 5 bases and J by 4 bases, with 9 bases left in between. CDR1 and CDR2 (germline): MNHEY, SMNVEV (reference sequence). The CDR3 region is CASSPGGGNTIYF. CDR3 bases: TGTGCCAGCAGTCCGGGGGGGGGAAACACCATATATTTT.

The chain carries TRBV29-1 and TRBJ1-3, with 8 positions matching TRBD1. CDR3 length equals 14 residues. After removal of 3 bases from V and 3 bases from J, the junction contained 4 bases not matched to a gene. The germline V gene has CDR1 SQVTM and CDR2 ANQGSEA. The CDR3 DNA follows: TGCAGCGTTGAGCAGGGGGCCGGTGGAAACACCATATATTTT. It encodes CSVEQGAGGNTIYF.

This chain links TRBV29-1 with TRBJ2-3; D is undetermined. V shed 7 bases and J shed 0 bases, with 11 bases lying between them. The germline CDR1 and CDR2 sequences are SQVTM and ANQGSEA. CDR3 size: 13 residues. In nucleotides, the CDR3 is TGCAGCGAATCAACCGAGAGCACAGATACGCAGTATTTT. Protein sequence: CSESTESTDTQYF.

The rearrangement joins TRBV4-3 to TRBJ2-6, with D unclear. The germline V gene encodes CDR1 LGHNA and CDR2 YSLEER. V was cut by 0 bases and J by 4 bases, with 4 bases left in between. The CDR3 is 14 residues long. CDR3 in DNA: TGCGCCAGCAGCCAAGAAGTGGGGGCCAACGTCCTGACTTTC. Translated, it gives CASSQEVGANVLTF.

This chain links TRBV5-4 with TRBJ1-1; no definite D call. Germline loops: CDR1 SGHNT, CDR2 YYREEE (reference sequence). The ends were cut back, 0 bases at V and 2 bases at J, with 11 bases in the middle. The CDR3 length is 15 residues. CDR3 in amino acids: CASSLGHSVNTEAFF. The DNA of the CDR3 is TGTGCCAGCAGCTTGGGGCACAGCGTTAACACTGAAGCTTTCTTT.